Listed here is a single TCR beta chain. Its antigen is as yet unknown. The sample is drawn from a study of T-cell memory formation after mild COVID-19. TCRdb reprocessed the 5' RACE reads via MiXCR and lists one record per CDR3 protein. The repertoire includes a few hundred thousand distinct CDR3 sequences, roughly 15% of them detected once, and around a fifth sits in the top ten. Deletions cut 4 bases from V and 1 base from J, with 13 bases between. CDR1 is LGHNA, CDR2 YSLEER, per germline. This CDR3 has 15 amino acids. Overall study results and limits: CD4/CD8 balance held among clones contracting day 15 to 85, and later expanders leaned CD4+.

The sequence came from a man younger than 35 who had mild COVID-19 (a few samples of this study predate the infection). Cell type and time point are not known. The sample consisted of PBMCs or a T cell subset sorted from them (not recorded which). The rearrangement joins TRBV4-3 to TRBJ1-1; weak D call: TRBD1 (5 bases). This chain's CDR3 is CASSPWGGENTEAFF. In nucleotides, the CDR3 is TGCGCCAGCAGCCCCTGGGGAGGGGAGAACACTGAAGCTTTCTTT.